The clone carrying this TCR beta chain showed up just once. Its antigen is not identified. Using a FACSAria, the CD4+ and CD8+ T cells were sorted from the PBMCs. TCR sequencing used cDNA made by reverse transcription of extracted RNA. Assay used: immunoSEQ multiplex PCR; TCRdb lists only in-frame clones, some missing. Of about 200,000 clones in the sample, roughly 50% were seen once. The source of the sample is a study of CD8+ T cells in alopecia areata. Study results and caveats: Scalp sample data also include resident alphabeta T cells from normal skin.

Trimming removed 8 bases from V and 2 bases from J; junction bases left unmatched: 8. The CDR3 loop spans 14 amino acids. Germline lookup yields CDR1 GTSNPN and CDR2 SVGIG (reference sequence). The sample comprised CD8+ T cells sorted from blood. This chain connects TRBV30 to TRBJ1-2; 10 bases are shared with TRBD1. The receptor was derived from a human donor in good health. CDR3 residues: CAGEKGQGNYGYTF. Here the CDR3 DNA reads TGTGCCGGGGAGAAGGGACAGGGGAACTATGGCTACACCTTC. Looking up the rest from reference TRBV30 and TRBJ1-2 gives the full variable domain: SQTIHQWPATLVQPVGSPLSLECTVEGTSNPNLYWYRQAAGRGLQLLFYSVGIGQISSEVPQNLSASRPQDRQFILSSKKLLLSDSGFYLCAGEKGQGNYGYTFGSGTRLTVV.